This TCR beta chain was captured in a study of blood T cells in healthy people across ages (dated by TCRdb to the mid-2010s). Regarding the complete study: In model experiments, roughly one uniquely barcoded TCR beta cDNA molecule per two T cells was captured by template switching. The study analyzed two additional independent replicas of 1 million unique cDNA reads from the same blood draw for two donors, one aged 18 to 29 and one aged 80 or older. To avoid experimental bias, donors of different ages were randomly spread across the sequencing lanes. Donors were grouped into four age groups: young (average 16 years), middle-aged (approximately 41), aged (around 60) and long-lived (just over 80). The study measured age-related changes in TCR beta repertoire diversity using deep sequencing normalized with unique cDNA molecular identifiers. Results the study describes overall, beyond this receptor: Because profiling used bulk unsorted PBMCs, naive and antigen-experienced compartments could not be compared conclusively. Compared with the aged group, the long-lived group had more naive CD4+ T cells, fewer expanded clones and increased TCR diversity, a pattern suggesting age selection. The CMV infection status of donors was not known, potentially confounding age-related changes in expanded clonotypes. Observed TCR beta diversity per million T cells fell roughly linearly with age, and a significant reduction was already apparent by age roughly 40. Observed TCR beta diversity correlated strongly with the percentage of naive T cells measured by flow cytometry. Total diversity estimates from one million sequenced T cells were considered lower bounds and underestimates.

Libraries were built with 5' RACE. A second about 7 to 11 cycle PCR used a sample-barcoded 5' primer and a J-beta primer mix. Each TCR beta cDNA molecule received a unique molecular identifier from a template-switch 5' adaptor carrying 12 random nucleotides. Each sample yielded at least 2.5 million CDR3-containing paired-end reads. First-strand cDNA was synthesized from all RNA with the Mint cDNA synthesis kit, primed by a TRBC-specific oligonucleotide. After uracil-DNA glycosylase treatment, a first 18-cycle PCR used universal primers M1SS and BC2_uni_R on all cDNA. Per the authors' processing: For normalization, 1 million high-quality reads were randomly selected from each sample, with every read carrying a distinct molecular identifier. Instead of being binned into consensus sequences, reads that shared molecular identifiers were thrown out. MiTCR, set to a Q25 quality threshold and the strictest error-elimination algorithm, was used for CDR3 identification, clonotype clustering and error correction. A nonparametric unseen species model using Euler transformation provided a lower-bound estimate of total TCR beta diversity. TCRdb reprocessing: public reads trimmed at Q25 with fastp, clones called with MiXCR, in-frame beta chains kept. Duplicate CDR3 protein sequences are folded into a single record with the most common DNA and genes. For this entry, the V and J calls and clone size follow TCRdb and not the study's own pipeline. The sample table contains some 1,800,000 distinct CDR3 sequences; only one count was recorded for about two fifths of them. Together, the top ten hold roughly 23% of the sample.

Sequences LGHDT (CDR1) and YNNKEL (CDR2) are obtained from the germline V gene (reference sequence). There are 15 amino acids in the CDR3, from cysteine to phenylalanine inclusive. The sequence is cut down to CDR3 DNA, 45 bases in frame from base 1. V and J lose 2 bases and 4 bases, and a span of 14 bases separates them. On this clonotype itself: Its antigen is still unknown. Base qualities are not at hand, and no much larger clone is one base apart.

The roughly 42 donors, aged about 6 to 95 years, were systemically healthy Caucasian individuals from Russia. Roughly 10 milliliters of peripheral blood were collected from each donor into EDTA-treated Vacutainer tubes. Ficoll-Paque density-gradient centrifugation was used to isolate PBMCs, with at least 7 million per sample. Total RNA was extracted from PBMCs with Trizol reagent, with at least 6 micrograms obtained per sample. The percentages of naive CD45RAhigh/CD27high T cells were determined by flow cytometry on a PBMC aliquot from every donor. The chain employs TRBV3-1 and TRBJ1-1; no D gene can be assigned with confidence. Sequencing was carried out using blood. This TCR was sampled from a human donor in good health. Here the CDR3 is given as CASSQPGLRGTEAFF. The base sequence is TGTGCCAGCAGCCAACCCGGCCTGCGTGGCACTGAAGCTTTCTTT.